One sample yielded the 32 T cell receptor beta chains listed below, sequenced in a study of beta chain features in type 1 diabetes. The isolated RNA, all of it, was reverse transcribed, so expressed TCRB transcripts were what got sequenced. Assay: immunoSEQ multiplex PCR; the TCRdb copy retains only in-frame clones and omits some. The sample gives 140,000 or so clones, about 10% of which show up once; roughly 0.7% is in the top ten. The sequenced sample consisted of central memory CD4+ T cells from blood. Receptors originate from a man between 18 and 35 years old in good health.

This chain connects TRBV7-6 to TRBJ2-7; 11 bases map to TRBD1. The CDR3 has 14 amino acids. Trimming took 5 bases from V and 9 from J; bases not matched to a gene: 9. Germline-derived CDR1 and CDR2 are SGHVS and FNYEAQ. The CDR3 loop reads CASSHGQGAIGQYF. The CDR3, as DNA: TGTGCCAGCAGCCATGGACAGGGGGCGATCGGGCAGTACTTC.

CDR3 DNA sequence: TGTGCCAGCAGCGTAGCATTCGACAGCTCTGGGGCCAACGTCCTGACTTTC. As protein: CASSVAFDSSGANVLTF. J is TRBJ2-6 and V is TRBV9; D possibly corresponds to TRBD1 (5 bases). Germline lookup yields CDR1 SGDLS and CDR2 YYNGEE. This CDR3 is 17 amino acids long. The V gene lost 0 bases and the J gene lost 0 bases, with 10 bases spanning the gap.

This clone has a handful of counts. The V and J genes are TRBV29-1 and TRBJ1-1; D not certain. The CDR3 length is 11 residues. Germline V gives CDR1 SQVTM, CDR2 ANQGSEA. V was shortened by 5 bases and J by 7 bases, with 11 bases between the two germline ends. CDR3 sequence: CSVRESFEAFF. CDR3 in DNA: TGCAGCGTTCGGGAGTCGTTTGAAGCTTTCTTT.

The DNA of the CDR3 is TGTGCCAGCAGCTACCCGGTGTTTCAAGAGACCCAGTACTTC. This gives the protein CASSYPVFQETQYF. This rearrangement joins TRBV5-6 to TRBJ2-5; D gene ambiguous. The CDR3 loop spans 14 amino acids. V lost 3 bases and J lost 2, with 11 bases in between. From germline, CDR1 is SGHDT and CDR2 YYEEEE.

V is TRBV5-5 and J is TRBJ2-1; 8 nucleotides line up with TRBD1. V gave up 3 bases and J gave up 2 bases; unmatched junction bases: 4. This CDR3 comprises 15 residues. Germline-derived CDR1 and CDR2 are SGHKS and YYEKEE (reference sequence). The CDR3 loop reads CASSSQGAAYNEQFF. CDR3 nucleotide sequence: TGTGCCAGCAGCTCTCAGGGGGCGGCCTACAATGAGCAGTTCTTC.

A few counts support this clone. This chain connects TRBV7-2 to TRBJ2-1; tentatively, D is TRBD2 (6 bases). The CDR3 consists of 16 residues. Germline V gene sequence: CDR1 SGHTA, CDR2 FQGNSA. V gave up 2 bases and J gave up 5 bases, with 16 bases separating them. Here the CDR3 reads CASSLRDGSRDNEQFF. Written as DNA, the CDR3 is TGTGCCAGCAGCTTAAGGGACGGGAGTAGGGACAATGAGCAGTTCTTC.

Points on this clone: In the same sample, other DNA sequences code for this CDR3. V is TRBV27 and J is TRBJ2-3; tentative D call: TRBD1 (6 bases). The germline V and J ends were trimmed by 1 base and 0 bases, with 11 bases remaining between them. The germline V gene encodes CDR1 MNHEY and CDR2 SMNVEV (reference sequence). The length of the CDR3 is 16 residues. The CDR3 protein is CASSLFRQGSTDTQYF. The CDR3 bases are TGTGCCAGCAGTTTATTCCGTCAGGGGAGCACAGATACGCAGTATTTT.

This clone occurred many times. CDR3 sequence: CASSPAAAYEQYF. The CDR3 region has the DNA TGTGCCAGCTCACCGGCGGCGGCCTACGAGCAGTACTTC. The V gene is TRBV18, the J gene TRBJ2-7; D gene unclear. This CDR3 has 13 residues. Germline V gene lookup returns CDR1 KGHSH and CDR2 LQKENI. Trimming pared 3 bases from V and 2 bases from J, leaving 8 bases between. The variable domain in full, with the rest retrieved from reference TRBV18 and TRBJ2-7, is NAGVMQNPRHLVRRRGQEARLRCSPMKGHSHVYWYRQLPEEGLKFMVYLQKENIIDESGMPKERFSAEFPKEGPSILRIQQVVRGDSAAYFCASSPAAAYEQYFGPGTRLTVT.

V and J are TRBV5-6 and TRBJ2-5, with 11 bases aligning to TRBD2. CDR3 length: 16 residues. The trim removed 1 base at V and 5 bases at J, leaving 7 bases unmatched. Germline values: CDR1 SGHDT, CDR2 YYEEEE. The CDR3 coding sequence is TGTGCCAGCAGCTTGTCCCTAGCGGGGGGCCGGGAGACCCAGTACTTC. It codes for CASSLSLAGGRETQYF.

This chain joins TRBV4-2 and TRBJ2-3; TRBD2 matches at 9 bases. Germline V CDR1 and CDR2: LGHNA, YNFKEQ. V was clipped by 5 bases and J by 2 bases; unmatched bases: 8. The CDR3 contains 16 residues. CDR3 in amino acids: CASSSGTSHNTDTQYF. CDR3 nucleotides: TGTGCCAGCAGCTCCGGGACTAGCCATAACACAGATACGCAGTATTTT.

The rearrangement joins TRBV7-6 to TRBJ2-7; 7 positions match TRBD2. Germline V gives CDR1 SGHVS, CDR2 FNYEAQ. J gave up 2 bases and V 5 bases, and 3 bases lay outside the gene matches. The CDR3 length is 13 residues. CDR3 sequence: CASSPGLPYEQYF. The CDR3 DNA is TGTGCCAGCAGCCCGGGACTACCCTACGAGCAGTACTTC. Based on the CDR3 plus reference TRBV7-6 and TRBJ2-7, the full variable domain is GAGVSQSPRYKVTKRGQDVALRCDPISGHVSLYWYRQALGQGPEFLTYFNYEAQQDKSGLPNDRFSAERPEGSISTLTIQRTEQRDSAMYRCASSPGLPYEQYFGPGTRLTVT.

The rearrangement links TRBV7-2 to TRBJ2-5; TRBD1 aligns across 7 bases. Per germline, CDR1 SGHTA and CDR2 FQGNSA. This CDR3 has 15 residues. V lost 5 bases to trimming and J lost 7 bases; unmatched junction nucleotides: 13. The DNA for the CDR3 is TGTGCCAGCAGCCGATCCGACAGGGCGAAAGGGACCCAGTACTTC. Protein product: CASSRSDRAKGTQYF.

The chain has TRBV9 and TRBJ2-2, with D possibly matching TRBD2 (7 bases). CDR1 and CDR2 from the germline V gene are SGDLS and YYNGEE. The germline V and J ends were trimmed by 0 bases and 0 bases, with 15 bases remaining between them. The CDR3 contains 18 residues. The CDR3 loop reads CASSVALGGGPNTGELFF. The CDR3 DNA reads TGTGCCAGCAGCGTAGCTTTGGGCGGGGGCCCGAACACCGGGGAGCTGTTTTTT. Full variable domain (missing parts from reference TRBV9 and TRBJ2-2): DSGVTQTPKHLITATGQRVTLRCSPRSGDLSVYWYQQSLDQGLQFLIQYYNGEERAKGNILERFSAQQFPDLHSELNLSSLELGDSALYFCASSVALGGGPNTGELFFGEGSRLTVL.

This clone occurred a few times. This rearrangement joins TRBV11-2 to TRBJ2-2; 7 bases align to TRBD2. CDR1 and CDR2 from the germline V gene are SGHAT and FQNNGV. V was clipped by 4 bases and J by 5 bases; unmatched bases: 7. This CDR3 region has 15 residues. This CDR3 is CASSSRLAGTGELFF. The CDR3 DNA reads TGTGCCAGCAGCTCAAGACTAGCCGGGACCGGGGAGCTGTTTTTT.

The J gene is TRBJ2-3, the V gene TRBV29-1; TRBD1 is a possible D gene (5 bases). V lost 5 bases and J lost 4, with 10 bases in between. The length of the CDR3 is 12 residues. CDR1 and CDR2 from the germline V gene are SQVTM and ANQGSEA. The CDR3: CSVKTEADTQYF. CDR3 nucleotide sequence: TGCAGCGTTAAGACAGAAGCAGATACGCAGTATTTT.

This CDR3 reads CASGRDSISGNTIYF. CDR3 DNA: TGTGCCAGCGGGCGGGACAGCATTTCTGGAAACACCATATATTTT. The V and J genes are TRBV5-4 and TRBJ1-3; 7 bases are a match to TRBD1. The ends lost 7 bases at V and 1 base at J; junction bases unmatched: 8. This CDR3 is 15 amino acids long. Germline values: CDR1 SGHNT, CDR2 YYREEE (reference sequence).

This clone was detected only a few times. The V call is TRBV5-1, the J call TRBJ1-1, with D maybe TRBD1 (6 bases). The CDR3 has 14 residues. The V gene lost 0 bases and the J gene lost 1 base, with 7 bases spanning the gap. The germline CDR1 and CDR2 sequences are SGHRS and YFSETQ. CDR3 sequence (DNA): TGCGCCAGCAGCTTGGGGGGACAGAACACTGAAGCTTTCTTT. Translating gives CASSLGGQNTEAFF.

The V call is TRBV7-2, the J call TRBJ1-2, with a weak D call TRBD1 (5 bases). With 1 base removed from V and 4 bases from J, the gap between germline ends came to 16 bases. This CDR3 is built from 16 residues. Germline values: CDR1 SGHTA, CDR2 FQGNSA. The CDR3 coding sequence is TGTGCCAGCAGCTTAGGTTTTTCAGGGCTCGGCTATGGCTACACCTTC. Translated, it gives CASSLGFSGLGYGYTF.

The rearrangement joins TRBV29-1 to TRBJ2-3; D is possibly TRBD1 (5 bases). Trimming left V 2 bases short and J 0 bases short, with 9 bases between. The length of the CDR3 is 14 residues. Germline V gene lookup returns CDR1 SQVTM and CDR2 ANQGSEA. CDR3 amino acids: CSVERGISTDTQYF. For the CDR3, the DNA is TGCAGCGTTGAAAGGGGAATCAGCACAGATACGCAGTATTTT.

This clone was detected only a few times. The chain is built from TRBV7-8 and TRBJ2-3, with TRBD1 matching 8 bases. Germline V lookup: CDR1 SGHVS, CDR2 FQNEAQ. The CDR3 spans 17 residues. V dropped 5 bases and J dropped 1; count of bases not matched to a gene: 11. This CDR3 is CASSQLMQGARTDTQYF. The CDR3 coding sequence is TGTGCCAGCAGCCAACTTATGCAGGGGGCGCGCACAGATACGCAGTATTTT.

In its sample, this clone was seen a few times. The chain employs TRBV7-8 and TRBJ2-1; maybe TRBD1 (6 bases). Germline values: CDR1 SGHVS, CDR2 FQNEAQ. V lost 3 bases and J lost 8, with 20 bases in between. The CDR3 is 16 amino acids. CDR3 nucleotides: TGTGCCAGCAGCTTCATCGCGACCAACCCAGGGGATGAGCAGTTCTTC. It is translated as CASSFIATNPGDEQFF.

The chain has TRBV6-5 and TRBJ2-7, with TRBD1 matching 8 bases. After removal of 0 bases from V and 2 bases from J, the junction contained 6 bases not matched to a gene. The CDR3 has 16 residues. Looked up from germline, CDR1 is MNHEY and CDR2 is SVGAGI. The DNA of the CDR3 is TGTGCCAGCAGTTACTCTCGGACAGGGACCGCCTACGAGCAGTACTTC. Amino acids: CASSYSRTGTAYEQYF.

A word on this clone: Other nucleotide sequences from this sample produce the same CDR3. The chain combines TRBV28 with TRBJ1-4, with no clear D. CDR1 MDHEN and CDR2 SYDVKM come from the germline V gene. The V gene lost 3 bases and the J gene lost 0 bases, with 11 bases spanning the gap. The CDR3 is 16 amino acids. The CDR3 region has the DNA TGTGCCAGCAGTTTCCCCAGACGGGCAACTAATGAAAAACTGTTTTTT. Translation gives CASSFPRRATNEKLFF.

This clone was counted many times. This rearrangement joins TRBV14 to TRBJ2-1; TRBD1 agrees at 9 bases. J lost 5 bases, V lost 4 bases, and 6 bases had no gene match. This CDR3 has 15 residues. In germline, CDR1 is SGHDN, CDR2 FVKESK. CDR3 residues: CASSRRGTGNNEQFF. As DNA, the CDR3 is TGTGCCAGCAGCCGCAGAGGGACAGGGAACAATGAGCAGTTCTTC.

The chain uses TRBV5-1 and TRBJ2-3; TRBD2 matches 8 bases. Germline V gene lookup returns CDR1 SGHRS and CDR2 YFSETQ. The V segment lost 7 bases and the J segment 3 bases; nucleotides outside the gene matches: 7. This CDR3 has 14 amino acids. The CDR3: CASGAGESTDTQYF. CDR3 nucleotides: TGCGCCAGCGGAGCGGGGGAGTCGACAGATACGCAGTATTTT.

CDR3 region: CASSVGAGGFTETQYF. The CDR3 bases are TGTGCCAGCAGCGTGGGGGCAGGAGGCTTCACGGAGACCCAGTACTTC. The rearrangement links TRBV9 to TRBJ2-5, with a possible D match to TRBD1 (6 bases). The CDR3 extends over 16 amino acids. The V end lost 2 bases, the J end lost 5 bases, and 19 bases lay between the germline ends. In germline, CDR1 is SGDLS, CDR2 YYNGEE.

The gene calls are TRBV18 and TRBJ2-3; D is perhaps TRBD2 (5 bases). CDR1 is KGHSH and CDR2 is LQKENI in the germline V gene. This CDR3 is 15 amino acids long. Trimming took off 7 bases at V and 1 base at J, with 15 bases between the two ends. CDR3 in DNA: TGTGCCAGCTTGCCCACTAGTCGGCGCACAGATACGCAGTATTTT. This sequence encodes CASLPTSRRTDTQYF.

V usage is TRBV4-2 and J usage is TRBJ1-5, with D maybe TRBD1 (5 bases). V was pared by 3 bases and J by 0 bases, with 9 bases between. Germline V gene sequence: CDR1 LGHNA, CDR2 YNFKEQ. The CDR3 is 15 amino acids. The CDR3 here is CASSQTVLSNQPQHF. The CDR3 DNA reads TGTGCCAGCAGCCAGACAGTACTTAGCAATCAGCCCCAGCATTTT.

The V gene is TRBV4-1, the J gene TRBJ1-2, with 7 nucleotides matching TRBD1. The CDR3 contains 17 residues. V was clipped by 0 bases and J by 2 bases; unmatched bases: 9. Germline V CDR1 and CDR2: MGHRA, YSYEKL. The CDR3: CASSQESGRGANYGYTF. DNA of the CDR3: TGCGCCAGCAGCCAAGAAAGTGGCAGGGGGGCGAACTATGGCTACACCTTC.

V usage is TRBV7-2 and J usage is TRBJ2-5; perhaps TRBD1 as D (7 bases). Trimming shortened V by 8 bases and J by 4 bases, and 14 bases separated the two germline ends. CDR1 and CDR2 (germline): SGHTA, FQGNSA. There are 13 residues in the CDR3. CDR3 loop: CASLFQGGETQYF. DNA for the CDR3: TGTGCCAGCCTGTTTCAGGGGGGAGAGACCCAGTACTTC.

This clone was detected a few times. The chain carries TRBV28 and TRBJ2-3; 8 nucleotides line up with TRBD2. Trimming took 5 bases from V and 5 from J; bases not matched to a gene: 6. This CDR3 region has 14 residues. Germline CDR1 and CDR2: MDHEN and SYDVKM. This CDR3 is CASSHGGAGDTQYF. The CDR3 DNA reads as TGTGCCAGCAGTCACGGGGGGGCCGGAGATACGCAGTATTTT.

This clone was observed a handful of times. The rearrangement links TRBV7-9 to TRBJ2-2; tentatively, D is TRBD2 (7 bases). Trimming left V 2 bases short and J 6 bases short, with 19 bases between. Germline V CDR1 and CDR2: SEHNR, FQNEAQ (reference sequence). This CDR3 is built from 17 residues. CDR3 DNA: TGTGCCAGCAGCTTACGGGGGGCTAGCGGTGGAGCCGGGGAGCTGTTTTTT. As protein: CASSLRGASGGAGELFF.